These T cell receptor beta chains were read from a single sample in a study of metastatic and nonmetastatic thyroid tumors. TCRdb ran MiXCR on the PCR reads. The table records tens of thousands of clones, less than 20% of them present only once. Source material: blood. These receptors came from a female donor with papillary thyroid cancer or a benign thyroid nodule (not recorded which). Some clones in this sample may be carry-over from other donors' samples. CDR3s include the opening cysteine and the closing phenylalanine or tryptophan. D genes are given only for firm matches. Size values are once, few and many counts, or a class for expanded clones, and some rows have none.

. | TRBJ2-7 | TRBV6-2/TRBV6-3 | . | CASSYSRGTAYEQYF | TGTGCCAGCAGTTACTCTCGAGGAACTGCCTACGAGCAGTACTTC
many | TRBJ2-4 | TRBV20-1 | . | CSVVGLAVAKNIQYF | TGCAGTGTAGTGGGCCTTGCCGTAGCCAAAAACATTCAGTACTTC
medium-sized | TRBJ1-5 | TRBV6-1 | . | CASTSGGLNQPQHF | TGTGCCAGCACTTCGGGGGGTCTCAATCAGCCCCAGCATTTT
many | TRBJ2-5 | TRBV10-1 | TRBD2 | CASSETSGGIQETQYF | TGCGCCAGCAGTGAGACTAGCGGGGGGATACAAGAGACCCAGTACTTC
many | TRBJ2-3 | TRBV7-9 | . | CASSLVQSTDTQYF | TGTGCCAGCAGCTTAGTACAGAGCACAGATACGCAGTATTTT
many | TRBJ2-7 | TRBV7-2 | TRBD1 | CASIRDRGHYEQYF | TGTGCCAGCATCCGGGACAGGGGGCATTACGAGCAGTACTTC
many | TRBJ1-2 | TRBV3-1 | . | CASSQGTLGGAGYTF | TGTGCCAGCAGCCAAGGGACACTTGGGGGCGCTGGCTACACCTTC
. | TRBJ2-1 | TRBV5-6 | TRBD2 | CASSLGGGLYEFF | TGTGCCAGCAGCTTGGGCGGGGGGTTGTATGAGTTCTTC
many | TRBJ2-5 | TRBV28 | . | CASSLGLRVGEETQYF | TGTGCCAGCAGTTTAGGTCTCAGGGTGGGGGAAGAGACCCAGTACTTC
many | TRBJ1-1 | TRBV12-3/TRBV12-4 | . | CASSFYRTALGTEAFF | TGTGCCAGCAGTTTTTACAGGACGGCACTGGGCACTGAAGCTTTCTTT
many | TRBJ2-3 | TRBV11-1 | . | CASSLMRGSTDTQYF | TGTGCCAGCAGCTTAATGAGGGGCAGCACAGATACGCAGTATTTT
many | TRBJ1-5 | TRBV2 | . | CASGPEIQPQHF | TGTGCCAGCGGCCCAGAAATACAGCCCCAGCATTTT
many | TRBJ2-7 | TRBV11-3 | . | CASTSLGYEQYF | TGTGCCAGCACCTCACTCGGTTACGAGCAGTACTTC
. | TRBJ2-2 | TRBV6-1 | . | CASSEDGTNTCELFF | TGTGCCAGCAGTGAAGACGGGACGAACACCTGTGAGCTGTTTTTT
many | TRBJ1-4 | TRBV5-1 | TRBD1 | CASSRQGVQTEKLFF | TGCGCCAGCAGCAGACAGGGGGTGCAGACTGAAAAACTGTTTTTT
. | TRBJ1-1 | TRBV6-1 | . | CASTPAGANTEAFF | TGTGCCAGCACCCCGGCAGGAGCGAACACTGAAGCTTTCTTT
many | TRBJ2-1 | TRBV2 | . | CASSEPWGGANEFF | TGTGCCAGCAGTGAACCATGGGGGGGCGCGAATGAGTTCTTC
. | TRBJ2-1 | TRBV6-1 | . | CASRPRASSYSEQFF | TGTGCCAGTAGACCCCGGGCTAGCTCCTACAGTGAGCAGTTCTTC
many | TRBJ1-1 | TRBV18 | TRBD1 | CASSLRQGANTEAFF | TGTGCCAGCTCACTCCGACAGGGGGCGAACACTGAAGCTTTCTTT
many | TRBJ1-4 | TRBV4-1 | TRBD1 | CASSQTADRDATNEKLFF | TGCGCCAGCAGCCAAACCGCGGACAGGGATGCAACTAATGAAAAACTGTTTTTT
many | TRBJ1-2 | TRBV4-3 | . | CASSQWAGPNNGYTF | TGCGCCAGCAGCCAATGGGCCGGCCCAAACAATGGCTACACCTTC
many | TRBJ2-7 | TRBV11-3 | TRBD1 | CASSYPGQGYEQYF | TGTGCCAGCAGCTATCCGGGACAGGGCTACGAGCAGTACTTC
many | TRBJ2-2 | TRBV5-1 | TRBD1 | CASSLTTGGTGELFF | TGCGCCAGCAGCTTGACGACAGGGGGCACCGGGGAGCTGTTTTTT
many | TRBJ2-1 | TRBV5-1 | . | CASSLTSLSYNEQFF | TGCGCCAGCAGCTTGACTAGCCTTTCTTACAATGAGCAGTTCTTC
many | TRBJ2-7 | TRBV20-1 | . | CSARGISRPYEQYF | TGCAGTGCTAGGGGGATTAGCCGTCCCTACGAGCAGTACTTC
many | TRBJ1-2 | TRBV20-1 | TRBD1 | CSASETGGVGGYTF | TGCAGTGCTAGCGAGACAGGGGGTGTAGGGGGCTACACCTTC
many | TRBJ1-2 | TRBV5-6 | . | CASSLGRGLYGYTF | TGTGCCAGCAGCTTGGGCAGGGGCCTCTATGGCTACACCTTC
many | TRBJ2-5 | TRBV4-2 | TRBD2 | CASSQGALAGDFLAETQYF | TGTGCCAGCAGCCAAGGAGCGCTAGCGGGAGATTTTTTGGCGGAGACCCAGTACTTC
many | TRBJ1-2 | TRBV9 | . | CASSYTLQGGGYTF | TGTGCCAGCAGCTACACTTTACAGGGAGGGGGCTACACCTTC
many | TRBJ1-1 | TRBV18 | . | CASSPSQMNTEAFF | TGTGCCAGCTCACCAAGTCAAATGAACACTGAAGCTTTCTTT
many | TRBJ2-5 | TRBV19 | . | CASSRQQETQYF | TGTGCCAGTAGTAGACAACAAGAGACCCAGTACTTC
many | TRBJ2-1 | TRBV5-1 | TRBD1 | CASSTGTGIYYEQFF | TGCGCCAGCAGTACCGGGACAGGGATCTACTATGAGCAGTTCTTC
medium-sized | TRBJ1-2 | TRBV12-3/TRBV12-4 | . | CASSPLEGGYGYTF | TGTGCCAGCAGTCCCTTGGAGGGGGGCTATGGCTACACCTTC
many | TRBJ2-7 | TRBV5-1 | TRBD2 | CASSLSPPGLATNYEQYF | TGCGCCAGCAGCTTGTCCCCCCCGGGACTAGCGACAAACTACGAGCAGTACTTC
many | TRBJ2-3 | TRBV7-2 | . | CASSSLTGLDTQYF | TGTGCCAGCAGCTCCCTCACGGGTCTCGATACGCAGTATTTT
many | TRBJ1-1 | TRBV6-2/TRBV6-3 | . | CASSPQTDEAFF | TGTGCCAGCAGCCCACAGACAGATGAAGCTTTCTTT
large | TRBJ2-1 | TRBV12-3/TRBV12-4 | . | CASSRADNEQFF | TGTGCCAGCAGCCGCGCCGACAATGAGCAGTTCTTC
. | TRBJ1-5 | TRBV20-1 | . | CSALTDSNQPQHF | TGCAGTGCTCTTACAGACAGCAATCAGCCCCAGCATTTT
. | TRBJ1-2 | TRBV2 | . | CASSVIGQGYGYTF | TGTGCCAGCAGTGTGATCGGTCAGGGCTATGGCTACACCTTC
few | TRBJ1-5 | TRBV19 | . | CASSMRGVRNQPQHF | TGTGCCAGTAGTATGAGGGGGGTACGCAATCAGCCCCAGCATTTT
medium-sized | TRBJ1-6 | TRBV24-1 | . | CATSEGNSPLHF | TGTGCCACCAGTGAAGGGAATTCACCCCTCCACTTT
. | TRBJ1-6 | TRBV20-1 | . | CSADGTVQDSPLHF | TGCAGTGCGGACGGGACGGTTCAAGATTCACCCCTCCACTTT
many | TRBJ1-6 | TRBV9 | . | CASSASYSNSPLHF | TGTGCCAGCAGCGCCTCCTACTCTAATTCACCCCTCCACTTT
few | TRBJ2-7 | TRBV6-1 | TRBD2 | CASSEGTSGSYEQYF | TGTGCCAGCAGTGAAGGGACTAGCGGGAGTTACGAGCAGTACTTC
. | TRBJ2-7 | TRBV10-2 | TRBD1 | CASSDDRANEQYF | TGCGCCAGCAGCGATGACAGGGCCAACGAGCAGTACTTC
many | TRBJ1-6 | TRBV7-2 | . | CASSLGVFSPLHF | TGTGCCAGCAGCTTAGGGGTTTTTTCACCCCTCCACTTT
. | TRBJ1-4 | TRBV30 | . | CAWSPKEKLFF | TGTGCCTGGAGTCCCAAGGAAAAACTGTTTTTT
many | TRBJ1-3 | TRBV30 | TRBD1 | CAWNRDRGNTIYF | TGTGCCTGGAACAGGGACAGGGGAAACACCATATATTTT
many | TRBJ1-4 | TRBV20-1 | . | CSAHRVANEKLFF | TGCAGTGCTCACAGGGTCGCTAATGAAAAACTGTTTTTT
. | TRBJ2-2 | TRBV5-1 | . | CASSLRTGNTGELFF | TGCGCCAGCAGCTTGAGGACGGGGAACACCGGGGAGCTGTTTTTT
. | TRBJ1-2 | TRBV20-1 | . | CSAPGTTSLLNYGYTF | TGCAGTGCACCCGGGACTACAAGCCTTTTAAACTATGGCTACACCTTC
. | TRBJ2-2 | TRBV11-1 | . | CASSFLALLNTGELFF | TGTGCCAGCAGCTTTCTAGCGTTACTGAACACCGGGGAGCTGTTTTTT
many | TRBJ2-1 | TRBV19 | . | CASSILRTDNEQFF | TGTGCCAGTAGTATTTTAAGGACGGACAATGAGCAGTTCTTC
medium-sized | TRBJ2-3 | TRBV6-2/TRBV6-3 | . | CASRRDSSDTQYF | TGTGCCAGCAGGCGAGACAGTTCAGATACGCAGTATTTT
many | TRBJ2-2 | TRBV2 | . | CASSDRTQGTGELFF | TGTGCCAGCAGTGATAGGACTCAGGGCACCGGGGAGCTGTTTTTT
. | TRBJ1-1 | TRBV11-1 | . | CASTTGGGAWNTEAFF | TGTGCCAGCACAACGGGAGGGGGGGCCTGGAACACTGAAGCTTTCTTT
many | TRBJ2-5 | TRBV5-1 | TRBD2 | CASSSLPLTSGQETQYF | TGCGCTAGTAGTAGTCTCCCCTTGACTAGCGGACAAGAGACCCAGTACTTC